The entry below describes one T cell receptor beta chain. In terms of age and location, participants ranged from roughly 18 to 95 years and lived in under 30 US areas. Assignments of participants to cohorts depended upon their own reported clinical history. This record belongs to a study of blood T cell repertoires in COVID-19. The overall study: Donors in the United States, Italy and Spain gave samples during acute or convalescent COVID-19.

With 2 bases removed from V and 1 base from J, the gap between germline ends came to 5 bases. The CDR3 is 13 residues long. Germline CDR1 reads PRHDT; CDR2 reads FYEKMQ (reference sequence). Produced via immunoSEQ multiplex PCR; TCRdb's table is partial and in-frame only. The table lists some 320,000 clones, more than 75% of them singletons, with 2.6% in the top ten. V and J are TRBV13 and TRBJ1-1; tentative D call: TRBD1 (5 bases). This clonotype was sampled from a man in his sixties who had recovered from COVID-19. The sequenced material came from PBMCs or T cells enriched from blood (not recorded which). The CDR3 region has the DNA TGTGCCAGCAGCTTACAGGGGAACACTGAAGCTTTCTTT. Its protein product is CASSLQGNTEAFF. The complete variable domain, with remaining parts taken from reference TRBV13 and TRBJ1-1, reads AAGVIQSPRHLIKEKRETATLKCYPIPRHDTVYWYQQGPGQDPQFLISFYEKMQSDKGSIPDRFSAQQFSDYHSELNMSSLELGDSALYFCASSLQGNTEAFFGQGTRLTVV.